A selection of T cell receptor beta chains follows, all from one sample in a study of radiotherapy plus CTLA-4 blockade in lung cancer. Generated by immunoSEQ multiplex PCR, the TCRdb table keeps only in-frame clones and is missing some. The top ten clones hold approximately 2.6% of a sample with roughly 97,000 clones, roughly 74% of them seen once. This sample comprised peripheral blood, obtained from a patient treated with radiotherapy plus ipilimumab. These TCRs come from a human donor with non-small cell lung cancer who had a partial response to radiotherapy plus ipilimumab. Some clones in this sample may be carry-over from other donors' samples. Each CDR3 is given with its conserved first and last residue. A D gene is named only where the DNA matches it firmly. Only part of the rows carry a size: once, few, many, or a class if the clone is expanded.

V gene	clone size	J gene	D gene	CDR3 length	CDR3 DNA	CDR3 protein
TRBV11-2	-	TRBJ2-2	-	13	TGTGCCAGCAGCTTCGGGGGCACCGGGGAGCTGTTTTTT	CASSFGGTGELFF
TRBV6-4	-	TRBJ1-1	-	13	TGTGCCAGCAGCTCAGGACAGAACACTGAAGCTTTCTTT	CASSSGQNTEAFF
TRBV18	-	TRBJ1-2	TRBD1	15	TGTGCCAGCTCACCTCGGACAGGTGTTCTGGATGGCTACACCTTC	CASSPRTGVLDGYTF
TRBV13	-	TRBJ2-7	-	14	TGTGCCAGCAGCTTAGGGGACAACCTCTACGAGCAGTACTTC	CASSLGDNLYEQYF
TRBV28	-	TRBJ2-7	TRBD1	16	TGTGCCAGCAGCGGGTTTATAACAGGGGGAAAGTACGAGCAGTACTTC	CASSGFITGGKYEQYF
TRBV18	-	TRBJ1-6	TRBD1	14	TGTGCCAGCTCAGATCAGGGGGCGAATTCACCCCTCCACTTT	CASSDQGANSPLHF
TRBV30	once	TRBJ2-5	-	12	TGTGCCTGGAGTCCCCAACGGGAGACCCAGTACTTC	CAWSPQRETQYF
TRBV5-1	-	TRBJ1-6	-	16	TGCGCCAGCAGCTTGATGGGGGCTCGGCAGAATTCACCCCTCCACTTT	CASSLMGARQNSPLHF
TRBV19	-	TRBJ1-2	-	14	TGTGCCAGTAGGCCCCGGACAGTTAGTTATGGCTACACCTTC	CASRPRTVSYGYTF
TRBV6-1	-	TRBJ1-1	TRBD1	15	TGTGCCTCTACCCAGGGGGACAGTTTTAACACTGAAGCTTTCTTT	CASTQGDSFNTEAFF
TRBV5-6	once	TRBJ2-1	-	15	TGTGCCAGCAGCTTGGACTATTCCTCCTACAATGAGCAGTTCTTC	CASSLDYSSYNEQFF
TRBV29-1	once	TRBJ2-7	TRBD1	13	TGCAGCGCTTCGACAGGGGGCTCCTACGAGCAGTACTTC	CSASTGGSYEQYF
TRBV5-6	few	TRBJ1-1	-	15	TGTGCCAGCAGCTTGAAGCAGGGGACGAACACTGAAGCTTTCTTT	CASSLKQGTNTEAFF
TRBV4-2	-	TRBJ2-5	TRBD1	16	TGTGCCAGCAGCCAAGTGTCCAGCGGGACAGGGGAGACCCAGTACTTC	CASSQVSSGTGETQYF
TRBV7-9	-	TRBJ1-1	-	14	TGTGCCAGCAGCTTAGTCCTGAGGTGGACTGAAGCTTTCTTT	CASSLVLRWTEAFF
TRBV6-5	-	TRBJ2-7	TRBD2	15	TGTGCCAGCAGTTACGGACTAGCGGGCTCCTACGAGCAGTACTTC	CASSYGLAGSYEQYF
TRBV19	-	TRBJ2-4	TRBD1	16	TGTGCCAGTAGTTTAGGACAGGGAGGAGGGGAAAACATTCAGTACTTC	CASSLGQGGGENIQYF
TRBV5-4	-	TRBJ2-1	TRBD2	16	TGTGCCAGCAGCTTGGAGGCCGGGAGGGCGAACAATGAGCAGTTCTTC	CASSLEAGRANNEQFF
TRBV27	-	TRBJ2-5	TRBD1	17	TGTGCCAGCAGTTTGTTCGTCGGGACAGGGGTCCAAGAGACCCAGTACTTC	CASSLFVGTGVQETQYF
TRBV27	-	TRBJ2-2	-	15	TGTGCCAGTAAGGGACAAACCTCTAACACCGGGGAGCTGTTTTTT	CASKGQTSNTGELFF
TRBV5-1	-	TRBJ1-3	TRBD1	14	TGCGCCAGCAGCCAGACAGGGGCTGGAAACACCATATATTTT	CASSQTGAGNTIYF
TRBV7-9	-	TRBJ2-2	-	14	TGTGCCAGCAGAATAAACGGGGTCACCGGGGAGCTGTTTTTT	CASRINGVTGELFF
TRBV7-6	-	TRBJ2-3	TRBD2	16	TGTGCCAGCAGCTTAGGCGGGGGGCTCTCCACAGATACGCAGTATTTT	CASSLGGGLSTDTQYF
TRBV6-5	-	TRBJ1-1	-	14	TGTGCCAGCACCCTATCTGTAAGGGGGACTGAAGCTTTCTTT	CASTLSVRGTEAFF
TRBV30	-	TRBJ2-3	TRBD2	16	TGTGCCTGGAGTGTAGGGCGGGGGGTTAGCACAGATACGCAGTATTTT	CAWSVGRGVSTDTQYF
TRBV7-9	-	TRBJ2-5	-	14	TGTGCCAGCAGCTCCGCCTGGGGGGAGGAGACCCAGTACTTC	CASSSAWGEETQYF
TRBV28	-	TRBJ2-7	TRBD1	13	TGTGCCAGCAGTTTACCGGACAGGGCACAGCAGTACTTC	CASSLPDRAQQYF
TRBV21-1	-	TRBJ1-2	-	17	TGTGCCAGCAGCAAAGAAAGCTGGAGGCCGTCTAACTATGGCTACACCTTC	CASSKESWRPSNYGYTF
TRBV7-6	-	TRBJ2-5	TRBD2	14	TGTGCCAGCAGCTTTAGTGGGACTAGCGAGACCCAGTACTTC	CASSFSGTSETQYF
TRBV5-4	-	TRBJ2-3	-	17	TGTGCCAGCAGCTTTAGTTTAAGGGGGTTTGGAACAGATACGCAGTATTTT	CASSFSLRGFGTDTQYF
TRBV5-1	few	TRBJ2-7	-	16	TGCGCCAGCAGCTTAGCCGGGACATTGAGCTCCTACGAGCAGTACTTC	CASSLAGTLSSYEQYF
TRBV9	-	TRBJ2-6	TRBD2	17	TGTGCCAGCAGCGCGGGAGGGTGGCGGGCTGGGGCCAACGTCCTGACTTTC	CASSAGGWRAGANVLTF
TRBV18	-	TRBJ2-3	-	16	TGTGCCAGCTCACCACCGAACGGACATGGGACAGATACGCAGTATTTT	CASSPPNGHGTDTQYF